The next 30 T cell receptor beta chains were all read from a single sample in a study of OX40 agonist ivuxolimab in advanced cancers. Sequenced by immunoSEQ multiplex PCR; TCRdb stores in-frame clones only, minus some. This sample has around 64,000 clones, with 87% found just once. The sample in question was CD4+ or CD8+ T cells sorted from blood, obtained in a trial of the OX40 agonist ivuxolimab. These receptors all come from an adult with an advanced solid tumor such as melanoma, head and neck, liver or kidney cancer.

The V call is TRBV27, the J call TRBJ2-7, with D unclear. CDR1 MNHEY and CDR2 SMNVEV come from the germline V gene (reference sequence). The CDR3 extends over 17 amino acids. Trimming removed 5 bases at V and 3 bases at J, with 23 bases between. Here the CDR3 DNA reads TGTGCCAGCAGTCTGCTGGGCAGCAGGCCCCAGAACTACGAGCAGTACTTC. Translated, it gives CASSLLGSRPQNYEQYF.

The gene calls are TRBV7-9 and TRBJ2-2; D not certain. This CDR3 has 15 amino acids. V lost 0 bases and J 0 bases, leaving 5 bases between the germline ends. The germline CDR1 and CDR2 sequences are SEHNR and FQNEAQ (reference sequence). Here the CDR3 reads CASSLASTNTGELFF. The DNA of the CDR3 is TGTGCCAGCAGCTTAGCCAGCACGAACACCGGGGAGCTGTTTTTT.

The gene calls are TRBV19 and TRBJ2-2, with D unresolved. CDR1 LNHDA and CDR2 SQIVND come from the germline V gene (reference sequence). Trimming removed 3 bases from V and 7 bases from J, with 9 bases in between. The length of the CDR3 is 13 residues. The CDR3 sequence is CASSIGRVGELFF. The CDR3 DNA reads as TGTGCCAGTAGTATTGGTAGGGTCGGGGAGCTGTTTTTT.

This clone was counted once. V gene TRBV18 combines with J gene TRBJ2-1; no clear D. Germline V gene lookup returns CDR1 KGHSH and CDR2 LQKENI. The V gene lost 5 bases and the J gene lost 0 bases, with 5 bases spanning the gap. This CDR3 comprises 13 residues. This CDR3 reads CASSVGSYNEQFF. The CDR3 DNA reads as TGTGCCAGCTCAGTGGGCTCCTACAATGAGCAGTTCTTC.

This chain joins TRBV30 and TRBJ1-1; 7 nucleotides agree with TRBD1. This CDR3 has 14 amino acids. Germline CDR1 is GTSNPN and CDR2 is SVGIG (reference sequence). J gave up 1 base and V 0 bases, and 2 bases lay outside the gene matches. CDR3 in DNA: TGTGCCTGGAGTGTAACAGGGGCGAACACTGAAGCTTTCTTT. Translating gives CAWSVTGANTEAFF.

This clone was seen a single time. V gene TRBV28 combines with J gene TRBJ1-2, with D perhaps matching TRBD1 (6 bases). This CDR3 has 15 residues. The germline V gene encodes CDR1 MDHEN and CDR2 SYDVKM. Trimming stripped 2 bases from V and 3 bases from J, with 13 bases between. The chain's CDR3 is CASSLPGGGHYGYTF. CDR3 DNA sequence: TGTGCCAGCAGTTTACCTGGGGGGGGCCACTATGGCTACACCTTC.

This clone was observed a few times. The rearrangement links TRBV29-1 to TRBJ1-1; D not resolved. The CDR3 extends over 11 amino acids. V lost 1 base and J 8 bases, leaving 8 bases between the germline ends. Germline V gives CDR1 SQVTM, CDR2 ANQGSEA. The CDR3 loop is CSVEAPEEAFF. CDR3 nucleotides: TGCAGCGTTGAAGCCCCAGAAGAAGCTTTCTTT.

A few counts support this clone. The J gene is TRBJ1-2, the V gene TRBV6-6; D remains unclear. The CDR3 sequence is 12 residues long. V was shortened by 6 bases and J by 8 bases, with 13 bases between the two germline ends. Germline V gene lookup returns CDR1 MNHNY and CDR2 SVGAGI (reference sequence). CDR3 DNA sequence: TGTGCCAGCAGCCAACATGGCCAGGGCTACACCTTC. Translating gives CASSQHGQGYTF.

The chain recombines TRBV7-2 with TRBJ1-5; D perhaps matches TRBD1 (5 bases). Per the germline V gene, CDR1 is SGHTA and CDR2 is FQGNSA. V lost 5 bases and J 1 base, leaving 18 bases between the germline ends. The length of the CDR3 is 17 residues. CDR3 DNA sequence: TGTGCCAGCAGCCTACGGGGGTTGGGAGGGAGCAATCAGCCCCAGCATTTT. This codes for CASSLRGLGGSNQPQHF.

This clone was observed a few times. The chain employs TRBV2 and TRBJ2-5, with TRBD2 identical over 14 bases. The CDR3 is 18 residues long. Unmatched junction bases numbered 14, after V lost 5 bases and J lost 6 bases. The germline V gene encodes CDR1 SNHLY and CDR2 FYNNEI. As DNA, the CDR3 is TGTGCCAGCAGTTTGACTAGCGGGAGGGCCCTTGGGAAAAAGACCCAGTACTTC. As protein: CASSLTSGRALGKKTQYF.

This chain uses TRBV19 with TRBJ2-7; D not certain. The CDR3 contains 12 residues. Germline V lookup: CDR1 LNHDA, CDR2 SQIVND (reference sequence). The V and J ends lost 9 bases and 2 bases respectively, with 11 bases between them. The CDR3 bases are TGTGCCAGCTCGGACGGACCCTACGAGCAGTACTTC. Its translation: CASSDGPYEQYF.

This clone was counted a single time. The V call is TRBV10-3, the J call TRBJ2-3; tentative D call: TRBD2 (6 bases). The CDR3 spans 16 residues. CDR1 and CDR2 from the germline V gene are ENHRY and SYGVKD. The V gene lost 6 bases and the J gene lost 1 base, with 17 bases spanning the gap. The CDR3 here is CAIRIPGVEGTDTQYF. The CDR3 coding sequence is TGTGCCATCAGAATTCCGGGGGTAGAGGGCACAGATACGCAGTATTTT.

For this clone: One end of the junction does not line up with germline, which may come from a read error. The CDR3 coding sequence is TGTGCCAGCAGCTTGTCGACAGTCTCCTACGAGCAGTACTTC. Translation: CASSLSTVSYEQYF. The chain has TRBV5-3 and TRBJ2-7, with D tentatively TRBD1 (5 bases). TRBV5-3 is designated an ORF whose function remains uncertain. This CDR3 spans 14 amino acids.

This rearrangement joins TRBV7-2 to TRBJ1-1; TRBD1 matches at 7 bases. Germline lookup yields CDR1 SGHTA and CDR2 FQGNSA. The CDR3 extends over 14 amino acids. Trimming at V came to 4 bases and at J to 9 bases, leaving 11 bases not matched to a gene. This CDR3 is CASSSSGTARKAFF. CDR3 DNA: TGTGCCAGCAGCTCTTCCGGGACAGCGAGAAAAGCTTTCTTT.

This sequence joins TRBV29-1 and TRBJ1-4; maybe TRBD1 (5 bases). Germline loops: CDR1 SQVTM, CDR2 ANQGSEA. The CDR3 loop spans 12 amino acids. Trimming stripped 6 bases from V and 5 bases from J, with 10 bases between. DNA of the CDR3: TGCAGCGTGGGACGCTTGAATGAAAAACTGTTTTTT. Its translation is CSVGRLNEKLFF.

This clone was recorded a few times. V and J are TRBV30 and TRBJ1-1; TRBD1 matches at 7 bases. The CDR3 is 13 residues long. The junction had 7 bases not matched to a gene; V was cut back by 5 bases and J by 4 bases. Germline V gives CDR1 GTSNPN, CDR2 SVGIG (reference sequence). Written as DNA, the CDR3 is TGTGCCTGGTCGACAGGGTTGCGCACTGAAGCTTTCTTT. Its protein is CAWSTGLRTEAFF.

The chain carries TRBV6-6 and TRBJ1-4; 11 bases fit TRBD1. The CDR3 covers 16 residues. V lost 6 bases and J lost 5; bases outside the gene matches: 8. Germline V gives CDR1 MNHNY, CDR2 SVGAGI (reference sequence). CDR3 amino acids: CASSLGQGARNEKLFF. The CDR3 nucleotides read TGTGCCAGCAGCCTCGGACAGGGGGCCAGAAATGAAAAACTGTTTTTT.

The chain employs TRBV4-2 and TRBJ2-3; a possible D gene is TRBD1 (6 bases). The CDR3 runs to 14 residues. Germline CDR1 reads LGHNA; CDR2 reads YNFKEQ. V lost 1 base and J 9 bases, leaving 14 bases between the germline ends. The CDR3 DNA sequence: TGTGCCAGCAGCCAAGTAGGGGGAGTTGTCACGCAGTATTTT. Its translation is CASSQVGGVVTQYF.

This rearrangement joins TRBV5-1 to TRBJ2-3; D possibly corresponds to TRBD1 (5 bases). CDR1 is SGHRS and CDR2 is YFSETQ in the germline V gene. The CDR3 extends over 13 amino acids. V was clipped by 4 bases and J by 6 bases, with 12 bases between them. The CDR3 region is CASSGRDLDTQYF. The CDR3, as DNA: TGCGCCAGCAGCGGCAGGGATTTGGATACGCAGTATTTT. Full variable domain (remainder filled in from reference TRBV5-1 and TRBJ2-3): KAGVTQTPRYLIKTRGQQVTLSCSPISGHRSVSWYQQTPGQGLQFLFEYFSETQRNKGNFPGRFSGRQFSNSRSEMNVSTLELGDSALYLCASSGRDLDTQYFGPGTRLTVL.

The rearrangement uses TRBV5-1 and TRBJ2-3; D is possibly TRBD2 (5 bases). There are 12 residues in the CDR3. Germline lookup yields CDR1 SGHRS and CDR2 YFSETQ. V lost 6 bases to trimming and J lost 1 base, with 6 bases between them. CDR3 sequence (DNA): TGCGCCAGCACGGAGGGCACAGATACGCAGTATTTT. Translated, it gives CASTEGTDTQYF.

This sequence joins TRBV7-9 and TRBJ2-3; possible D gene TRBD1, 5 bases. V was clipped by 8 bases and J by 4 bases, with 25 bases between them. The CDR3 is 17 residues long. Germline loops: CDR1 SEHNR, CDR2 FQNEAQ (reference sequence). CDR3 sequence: CASGSQRGLSIADTQYF. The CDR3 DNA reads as TGTGCCAGCGGATCTCAAAGGGGATTGTCTATCGCAGATACGCAGTATTTT.

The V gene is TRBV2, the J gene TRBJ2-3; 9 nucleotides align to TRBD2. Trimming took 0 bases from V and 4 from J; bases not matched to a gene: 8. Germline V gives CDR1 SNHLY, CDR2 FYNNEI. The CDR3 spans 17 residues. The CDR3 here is CASSEALRGGGADTQYF. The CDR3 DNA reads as TGTGCCAGCAGTGAAGCGCTTCGGGGCGGGGGGGCAGATACGCAGTATTTT.

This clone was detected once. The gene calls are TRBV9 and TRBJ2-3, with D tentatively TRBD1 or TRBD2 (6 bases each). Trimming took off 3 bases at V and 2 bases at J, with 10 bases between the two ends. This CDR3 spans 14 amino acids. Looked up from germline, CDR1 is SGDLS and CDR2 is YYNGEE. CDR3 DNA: TGTGCCAGCAGCGAGGGGGGCCCCACAGATACGCAGTATTTT. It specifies CASSEGGPTDTQYF.

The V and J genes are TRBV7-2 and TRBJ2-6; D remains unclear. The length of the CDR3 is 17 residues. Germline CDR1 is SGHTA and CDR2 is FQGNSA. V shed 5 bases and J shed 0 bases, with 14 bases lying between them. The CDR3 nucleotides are TGTGCCAGCAGCCTTTACAGTTCTAGCTCTGGGGCCAACGTCCTGACTTTC. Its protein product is CASSLYSSSSGANVLTF.

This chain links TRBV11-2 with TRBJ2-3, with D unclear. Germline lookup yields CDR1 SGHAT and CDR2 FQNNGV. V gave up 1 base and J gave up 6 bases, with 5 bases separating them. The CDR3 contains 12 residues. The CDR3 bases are TGTGCCAGCAGCTTAGTTTCCGATACGCAGTATTTT. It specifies CASSLVSDTQYF.

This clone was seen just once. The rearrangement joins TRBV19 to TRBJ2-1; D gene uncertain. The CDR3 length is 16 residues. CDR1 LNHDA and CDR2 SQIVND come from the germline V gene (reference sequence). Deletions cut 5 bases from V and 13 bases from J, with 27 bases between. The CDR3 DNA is TGTGCCAGTAGTGACCCAAGAGTAAAACTCTCTATGGGTCAGTTCTTC. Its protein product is CASSDPRVKLSMGQFF.

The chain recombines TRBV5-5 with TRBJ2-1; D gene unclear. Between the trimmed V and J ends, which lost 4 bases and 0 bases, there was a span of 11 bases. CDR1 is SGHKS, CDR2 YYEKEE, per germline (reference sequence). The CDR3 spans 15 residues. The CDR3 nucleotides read TGTGCCAGCAGCATAGACGCGAGCTCCTACAATGAGCAGTTCTTC. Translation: CASSIDASSYNEQFF.

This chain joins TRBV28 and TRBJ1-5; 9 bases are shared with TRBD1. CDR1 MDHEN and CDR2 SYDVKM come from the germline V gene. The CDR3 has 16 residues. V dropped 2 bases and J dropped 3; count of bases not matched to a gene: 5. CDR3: CASSLEGQGNNQPQHF. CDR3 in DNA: TGTGCCAGCAGTTTAGAGGGACAGGGCAACAATCAGCCCCAGCATTTT.

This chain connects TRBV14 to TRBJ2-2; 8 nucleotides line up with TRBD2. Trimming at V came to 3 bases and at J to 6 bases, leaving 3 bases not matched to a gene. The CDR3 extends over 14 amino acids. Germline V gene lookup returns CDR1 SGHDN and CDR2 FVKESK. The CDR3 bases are TGTGCCAGCAGCCAGCGCGGGGGGCCCGGGGAGCTGTTTTTT. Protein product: CASSQRGGPGELFF. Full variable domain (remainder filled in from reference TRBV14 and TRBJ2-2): EAGVTQFPSHSVIEKGQTVTLRCDPISGHDNLYWYRRVMGKEIKFLLHFVKESKQDESGMPNNRFLAERTGGTYSTLKVQPAELEDSGVYFCASSQRGGPGELFFGEGSRLTVL.

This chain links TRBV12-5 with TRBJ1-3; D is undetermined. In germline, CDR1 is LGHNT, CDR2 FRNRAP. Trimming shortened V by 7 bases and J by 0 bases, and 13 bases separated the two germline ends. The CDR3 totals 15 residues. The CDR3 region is CASVVSRHSGNTIYF. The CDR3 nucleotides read TGTGCTAGTGTGGTTTCCCGCCACTCTGGAAACACCATATATTTT. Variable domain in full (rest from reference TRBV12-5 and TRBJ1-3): DARVTQTPRHKVTEMGQEVTMRCQPILGHNTVFWYRQTMMQGLELLAYFRNRAPLDDSGMPKDRFSAEMPDATLATLKIQPSEPRDSAVYFCASVVSRHSGNTIYFGEGSWLTVV.